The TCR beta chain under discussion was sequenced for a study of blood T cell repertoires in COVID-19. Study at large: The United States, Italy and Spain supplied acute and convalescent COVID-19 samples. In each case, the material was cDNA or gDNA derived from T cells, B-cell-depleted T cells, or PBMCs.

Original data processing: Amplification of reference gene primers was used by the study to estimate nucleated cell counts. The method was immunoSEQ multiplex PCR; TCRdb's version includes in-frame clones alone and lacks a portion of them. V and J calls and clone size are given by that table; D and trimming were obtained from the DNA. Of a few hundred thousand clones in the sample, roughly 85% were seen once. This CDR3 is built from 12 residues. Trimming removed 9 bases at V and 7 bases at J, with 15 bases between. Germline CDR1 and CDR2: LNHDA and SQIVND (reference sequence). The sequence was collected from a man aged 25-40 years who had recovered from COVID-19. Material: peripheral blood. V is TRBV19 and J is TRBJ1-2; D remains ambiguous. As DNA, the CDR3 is TGTGCCAGCTTAACGGTGGCGGCTGGCTACACCTTC. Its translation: CASLTVAAGYTF.